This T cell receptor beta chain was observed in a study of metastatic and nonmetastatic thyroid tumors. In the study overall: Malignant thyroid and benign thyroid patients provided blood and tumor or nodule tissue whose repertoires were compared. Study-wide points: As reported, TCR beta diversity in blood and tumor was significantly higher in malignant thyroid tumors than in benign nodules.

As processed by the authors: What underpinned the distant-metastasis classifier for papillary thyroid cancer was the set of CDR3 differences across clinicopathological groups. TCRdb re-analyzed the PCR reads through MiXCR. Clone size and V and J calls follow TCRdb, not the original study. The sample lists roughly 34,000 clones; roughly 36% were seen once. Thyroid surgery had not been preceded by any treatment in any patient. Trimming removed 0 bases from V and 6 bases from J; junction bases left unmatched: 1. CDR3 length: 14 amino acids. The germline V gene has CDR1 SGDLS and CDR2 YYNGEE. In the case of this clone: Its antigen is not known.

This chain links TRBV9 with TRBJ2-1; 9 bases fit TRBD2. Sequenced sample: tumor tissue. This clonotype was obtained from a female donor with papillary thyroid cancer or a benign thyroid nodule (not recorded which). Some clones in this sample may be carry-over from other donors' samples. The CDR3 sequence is CASSVVGLANEQFF. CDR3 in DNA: TGTGCCAGCAGCGTAGTGGGACTAGCCAATGAGCAGTTCTTC.